This T cell receptor (beta chain) was sequenced during a study of CD8+CD57+ T cells in acquired aplastic anemia. Study overall: Average DNA yield from sorted CD4+ and CD8+ cells was about 3 ug.

CDR1 and CDR2 from the germline V gene are SNHLY and FYNNEI. The CDR3 loop spans 13 amino acids. The V and J ends lost 10 bases and 3 bases, in that order; junction bases with no gene match: 8. For this clonotype: Its antigen is still unknown.

Flow cytometry had shown expanded CD8+CD57+ cells in the patients chosen for sequencing. None of the patients had been given any therapy when their blood was sampled. Study-level results: Levels of CD8+ Simpson's diversity were not significantly distinct in patients versus controls. It was found that more than 25 CD8+ CDR3 sequences were shared between patients and controls.

Profiles of TCR beta VDJ and CDR3 were generated from a genomic DNA template. One entry per CDR3 protein, called by TCRdb with MiXCR from the reads. This sample has 170,000 or so distinct CDR3 sequences, with 50% to 65% found just once. The material sequenced was sorted CD4+, CD8+, or CD8+CD57+ T cells (not recorded which) from PBMCs. This sequence was found in a human donor with aplastic anemia. The rearrangement joins TRBV2 to TRBJ1-2; 7 positions agree with TRBD1. As DNA, the CDR3 is TGTGCCAAGGAAAAGGGGGCGTACTATGGCTACACCTTC. Amino acids: CAKEKGAYYGYTF. The full variable domain, in which reference TRBV2 and TRBJ1-2 provide the parts outside the CDR3, is EPEVTQTPSHQVTQMGQEVILRCVPISNHLYFYWYRQILGQKVEFLVSFYNNEISEKSEIFDDQFSVERPDGSNFTLKIRSTKLEDSAMYFCAKEKGAYYGYTFGSGTRLTVV.